This is a list of T cell receptor beta chains from one sample in a study of blood T cell repertoires in COVID-19. TCRdb keeps only in-frame clones here, not all; method: immunoSEQ multiplex PCR. The data hold 90,000 to 150,000 clones, with about 86% observed a single time. The source material was peripheral blood. These receptors were obtained from a woman in her forties or fifties with active or convalescent COVID-19. Both conserved end residues are part of each CDR3. Fields, in order: clone size, J gene, V gene, D gene, CDR3 DNA, CDR3 protein. A D gene is named only where the DNA matches it firmly. Only part of the rows carry a size: once, few, many, or a class if the clone is expanded.

>NA|TRBJ2-3|TRBV7-2|NA
TGTGCCACCTCCAGCGATTCTAGCACAGATACGCAGTATTTT
CATSSDSSTDTQYF
>once|TRBJ1-2|TRBV28|TRBD1
TGTGCCAGCAGTTGGGACAGTACTAACTATGGCTACACCTTC
CASSWDSTNYGYTF
>once|TRBJ2-1|TRBV24-1|NA
TGTGCCACCCAGGGGTACAATGAGCAGTTCTTC
CATQGYNEQFF
>NA|TRBJ2-1|TRBV24-1|NA
TGTGCCACCAGTGTCGGGATTGGGCAGTTCTTC
CATSVGIGQFF
>NA|TRBJ1-5|TRBV27|NA
TGTGCCAGCAGTTCGGGTAGCCAGCCCCAGCATTTT
CASSSGSQPQHF
>NA|TRBJ1-1|TRBV30|NA
TGTGCCTGGAGTAAGGGGGGGGCGCTCACTGAAGCTTTCTTT
CAWSKGGALTEAFF
>NA|TRBJ2-2|TRBV7-2|NA
TGTGCCAGCAACCGCCAGGCCAACACCGGGGAGCTGTTTTTT
CASNRQANTGELFF
>few|TRBJ1-1|TRBV27|NA
TGTGCCAGCAAGGGGTCAGAATACACTGAAGCTTTCTTT
CASKGSEYTEAFF
>once|TRBJ2-1|TRBV6-5|NA
TGTGCCAGCAGTTACTCGCCTAGTCCCAATGAGCAGTTCTTC
CASSYSPSPNEQFF
>NA|TRBJ1-2|TRBV5-1|TRBD1
TGCGCCAGCAGCCGGGACAGCAGGGACTATGGCTACACCTTC
CASSRDSRDYGYTF
>NA|TRBJ2-1|TRBV19|TRBD2
TGTGCCAGTATGGAACTAGCGGGAGGGCCCGGGGGGCAGTTCTTC
CASMELAGGPGGQFF
>NA|TRBJ1-3|TRBV27|TRBD1
TGTGCCAGCAGGCCCACCCGGGACAGCTCTGGAAACACCATATATTTT
CASRPTRDSSGNTIYF
>NA|TRBJ1-2|TRBV27|TRBD1
TGTGCCAGCAGTTCCCTGGGACAGGGGGAGGATGGCTACACCTTC
CASSSLGQGEDGYTF
>NA|TRBJ2-2|TRBV18|NA
TGTGCCAGCCAGCTCACTAGAGGTCCCGGGGAGCTGTTTTTT
CASQLTRGPGELFF
>NA|TRBJ2-7|TRBV27|NA
TGTGCCAGCAGTTTAGGACTGTCCTACGAGCAGTACTTC
CASSLGLSYEQYF
>NA|TRBJ2-1|TRBV5-5|NA
TGTGCCAGCAGCTTTTGGTTAGGGGCAAGAGGTAACGATGAGCAGTTCTTC
CASSFWLGARGNDEQFF
>few|TRBJ1-1|TRBV9|TRBD1
TGTGCCAGCAGCGCCCTCCCCGGGACAGGGGCGAGGAACACTGAAGCTTTCTTT
CASSALPGTGARNTEAFF
>NA|TRBJ2-2|TRBV19|TRBD1
TGTGCCAGTACGGCAACAGGGGGTACCGGGGAGCTGTTTTTT
CASTATGGTGELFF
>NA|TRBJ2-7|TRBV6-5|NA
TGTGCCAGCAGGATCAGCTACGAGCAGTACTTC
CASRISYEQYF
>NA|TRBJ1-6|TRBV6-2/TRBV6-3|TRBD1
TGTGCCAGCAGTCGAAATCCGGGACAGCGAATTACACCCCTCCACTTT
CASSRNPGQRITPLHF
>NA|TRBJ1-2|TRBV6-6|NA
TGTGCCAGCAGGCCAGACAGGACCTATGGCTACACCTTC
CASRPDRTYGYTF
>NA|TRBJ2-7|TRBV7-9|NA
TGTGCCAGCAGTCTAGGGGTGAACGAGCAGTACTTC
CASSLGVNEQYF
>NA|TRBJ1-1|TRBV10-3|NA
TGTGCCACTAAGAGAAATATTGAAGCTTTCTTT
CATKRNIEAFF
>NA|TRBJ1-2|TRBV6-6|NA
TGTGCCAGCAGTTACTCGGGATGGGAGGGCTACACCTTC
CASSYSGWEGYTF
>NA|TRBJ2-5|TRBV2|TRBD2
TGTGCCAGCAGTCCGTCAGGGCCCAGCGGGGGCGAGACCCAGTACTTC
CASSPSGPSGGETQYF
>NA|TRBJ2-7|TRBV3-1/TRBV3-2|TRBD2
TGTGCCAGCAGCCCGGGACTAGCGGGAGGCTCCTACGAGCAGTACTTC
CASSPGLAGGSYEQYF
>NA|TRBJ2-5|TRBV7-9|TRBD1
TGTGCCAGCATCCCTACAGGGGGCGTTGGGGAGACCCAGTACTTC
CASIPTGGVGETQYF
>NA|TRBJ2-7|TRBV19|TRBD1
TGTGCCAGTAGTACGGGACAGGGGGTCTACGAGCAGTACTTC
CASSTGQGVYEQYF
>NA|TRBJ1-5|TRBV28|NA
TGTGCCAGCAGTTCAGGGCTTGGCAATCAGCCCCAGCATTTT
CASSSGLGNQPQHF
>NA|TRBJ1-5|TRBV7-8|TRBD1
TGTGCCAGCAGCGAAACCCAATACAGGGGAGCGAGCAATCAGCCCCAGCATTTT
CASSETQYRGASNQPQHF
>few|TRBJ2-7|TRBV27|NA
TGTGCCAGCAGTTTCTCAGGGTCCTACGAGCAGTACTTC
CASSFSGSYEQYF
>NA|TRBJ1-1|TRBV29-1|NA
TGCAGCGTTGCGGGGGGAGGGAACCTGAACACTGAAGCTTTCTTT
CSVAGGGNLNTEAFF
>NA|TRBJ2-7|TRBV29-1|NA
TGCAGCGTCGTACAGGGTTGGGATAACGAGCAGTACTTC
CSVVQGWDNEQYF
>NA|TRBJ2-7|TRBV25-1|TRBD1
TGTGCCAGCAGACCCCAGGGGGTTGGGGCCTACGAGCAGTACTTC
CASRPQGVGAYEQYF
>NA|TRBJ1-5|TRBV19|NA
TGTGCCAGCTATGACCCCCGGGGCAATCAGCCCCAGCATTTT
CASYDPRGNQPQHF
>NA|TRBJ1-3|TRBV25-1|TRBD1
TGTGCCAGCAGTGACGTAGTTTGGGACAGGCACTCTGGAAACACCATATATTTT
CASSDVVWDRHSGNTIYF
>once|TRBJ2-1|TRBV5-8|NA
TGTGCCAGCAGCCTAACGGGACTCTCCTACAATGAGCAGTTCTTC
CASSLTGLSYNEQFF
>NA|TRBJ2-2|TRBV6-5|TRBD1
TGTGCCAGCGCGAGGGGGACAGCCACATTCGGGGAGCTGTTTTTT
CASARGTATFGELFF
>NA|TRBJ2-2|TRBV28|TRBD1
TGTGCCATCATACAGGGGACCGGGGAGCTGTTTTTT
CAIIQGTGELFF
>NA|TRBJ2-7|TRBV7-9|TRBD2
TGTGCCAGCAGCTTATTAGCGGGGCCCTACGAGCAGTACTTC
CASSLLAGPYEQYF
>NA|TRBJ2-1|TRBV6-4|NA
TGTGCCAGCAGGGGCTTTCTCACCTCCTACAATGAGCAGTTCTTC
CASRGFLTSYNEQFF
>NA|TRBJ2-7|TRBV29-1|NA
TGCAGCGTCCGTCTGGACAGTCACTACGAGCAGTACTTC
CSVRLDSHYEQYF
>once|TRBJ1-5|TRBV19|NA
TGTGCCAGTAGTATTGGCCGGGGGGGGGAGCAGCCCCAGCATTTT
CASSIGRGGEQPQHF
>NA|TRBJ1-1|TRBV6-5|NA
TGTGCCAGCAGCGACGCGCATTCGGGACTCTCCAGGCCTTTCTTT
CASSDAHSGLSRPFF
>NA|TRBJ1-2|TRBV4-3|TRBD1
TGCGCCAGCAGCCAGAGCTACAGGGGGGGGAACTATGGCTACACCTTC
CASSQSYRGGNYGYTF
>NA|TRBJ2-3|TRBV5-1|NA
TGCGCCAGCAGTTCCGGGACATGGGGAAAGACAGATACGCAGTATTTT
CASSSGTWGKTDTQYF
>NA|TRBJ1-2|TRBV27|NA
TGTGCCAGCAGTTTACCAGGGGCTGGCTACACCTTC
CASSLPGAGYTF
>NA|TRBJ2-1|TRBV7-3|TRBD2
TGTGCCAGCAGCCCCACTAGCGGGAGGGTTAATGAGCAGTTCTTC
CASSPTSGRVNEQFF
>NA|TRBJ2-2|TRBV7-3|NA
TGTGCCAGCAGCTCCGGAGCCACCGGGGAGCTGTTTTTT
CASSSGATGELFF
>once|TRBJ1-1|TRBV5-4|TRBD1
TGTGCCAGCAGCGTTTCAGGGGGAGCTGAAGCTTTCTTT
CASSVSGGAEAFF
>NA|TRBJ1-3|TRBV11-2|TRBD1
TGTGCCAGCAGCTTAAGAGCAGGGGGGTCTGGAAACACCATATATTTT
CASSLRAGGSGNTIYF
>few|TRBJ1-4|TRBV7-2|NA
TGTGCCAGCAGCTATTACAGTGTAGATGAAAAACTGTTTTTT
CASSYYSVDEKLFF
>NA|TRBJ2-7|TRBV6-2/TRBV6-3|TRBD1
TGTGCCAGCAGTCACGGGACAGGGGTAGAGCAGTACTTC
CASSHGTGVEQYF
>NA|TRBJ2-2|TRBV9|NA
TGTGCCAGCAGCGTAGGCGGCAGGGCGAACACCGGGGAGCTGTTTTTT
CASSVGGRANTGELFF
>NA|TRBJ2-5|TRBV4-1|TRBD2
TGCGCCAGCAGCCGACTAGCGGGAGTTAGAGAGACCCAGTACTTC
CASSRLAGVRETQYF
>NA|TRBJ2-3|TRBV6-2/TRBV6-3|TRBD1
TGTGCCAGCAGTTACGGACAGGGAAGAGGCACAGATACGCAGTATTTT
CASSYGQGRGTDTQYF
>NA|TRBJ2-6|TRBV5-3|NA
TGTGCCAGAAGCTTGTTTGAGACAGCAAGCCCGTACTCTGGGGCCAACGTCCTGACTTTC
CARSLFETASPYSGANVLTF
>NA|TRBJ1-1|TRBV18|NA
TGTGCCAGCTCACCCCGGGGGGACCAAGCTTTCTTT
CASSPRGDQAFF